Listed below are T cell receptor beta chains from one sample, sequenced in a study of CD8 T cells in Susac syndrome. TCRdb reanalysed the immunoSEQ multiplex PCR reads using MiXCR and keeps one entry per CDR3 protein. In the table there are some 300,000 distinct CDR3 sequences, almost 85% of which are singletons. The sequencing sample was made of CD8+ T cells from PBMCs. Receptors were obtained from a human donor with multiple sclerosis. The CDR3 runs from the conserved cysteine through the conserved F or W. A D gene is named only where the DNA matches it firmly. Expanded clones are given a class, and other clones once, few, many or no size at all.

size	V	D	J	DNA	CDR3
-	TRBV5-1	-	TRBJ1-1	TGCGCCAGCAGCTCCACGACAACTATGAACACTGAAGCTTTCTTT	CASSSTTTMNTEAFF
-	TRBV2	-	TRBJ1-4	TGTGCCAGCAGTGGAGGGGTAGTAGCTAATGAAAAACTGTTTTTT	CASSGGVVANEKLFF
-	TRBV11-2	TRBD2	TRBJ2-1	TGTGCCAGCAGGATACCGGGACTAGACTACAATGAGCAGTTCTTC	CASRIPGLDYNEQFF
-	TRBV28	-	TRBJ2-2	TGTGCCAGCAGTTTTTCCCCAGGAAACACCGAGGAGCTGTTTTTT	CASSFSPGNTEELFF
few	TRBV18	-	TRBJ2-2	TGTGCCAGCTCAGCGGACAGCTACACCGGGGAGCTGTTTTTT	CASSADSYTGELFF
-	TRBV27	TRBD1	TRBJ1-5	TGTGCCAGCAGTCCCCAGGGGGCGAGTTATAGCAATCAGCCCCAGCATTTT	CASSPQGASYSNQPQHF
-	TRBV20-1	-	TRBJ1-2	TGCAGTGCTCTCCGGACCGAGCCTGGGGACTATGGCTACACCTTC	CSALRTEPGDYGYTF
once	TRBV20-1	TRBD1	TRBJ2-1	TGCAGTGCTAGATCTTACGGACAGGGAGAGTACCGTCTCAATGAGCAGTTCTTC	CSARSYGQGEYRLNEQFF
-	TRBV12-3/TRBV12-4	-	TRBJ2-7	TGTGCCAGCAGTTTTATCGGCCCCGACGAGCAGTACTTC	CASSFIGPDEQYF
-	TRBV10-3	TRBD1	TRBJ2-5	TGTGCCATCAGTGAGTCTGAGTCTTGGACAGGGGAAAAAGAGACCCAGTACTTC	CAISESESWTGEKETQYF
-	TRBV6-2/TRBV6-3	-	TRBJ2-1	TGTGCCAGCAGTTACTGGGAGGTCCCATACAATGAGCAGTTCTTC	CASSYWEVPYNEQFF